One sample yielded the 20 T cell receptor beta chains listed below, sequenced in a study of cytomegalovirus exposure and HLA in healthy donors. It was with 60 Vbeta and 13 Jbeta primers that the PCR ran. Here immunoSEQ multiplex PCR was the method, and the copy in TCRdb shows in-frame clones only, minus some. Here the sample spans roughly 130,000 clones, 70% to 85% being singletons. The material sequenced was PBMCs. These receptors were obtained from a woman aged 55-69 years in good health and CMV-seropositive.

V is TRBV28 and J is TRBJ1-2, with 7 bases aligning to TRBD1. CDR3 length equals 15 residues. With V trimmed by 2 bases and J by 6 bases, 9 bases remained unmatched. Germline CDR1 is MDHEN and CDR2 is SYDVKM. The CDR3 DNA reads as TGTGCCAGCAGTTTAGGCCGGACAGGACCAAATGGCTACACCTTC. It codes for CASSLGRTGPNGYTF.

The chain combines TRBV14 with TRBJ2-3, with 7 bases aligning to TRBD1. The germline V gene has CDR1 SGHDN and CDR2 FVKESK. Losses at the gene ends were 5 bases for V and 1 base for J; bases not matched to a gene: 9. The CDR3 is made up of 16 amino acids. The CDR3 is CASSSTGAAGTDTQYF. The CDR3 DNA follows: TGTGCCAGCAGCTCTACAGGGGCGGCGGGCACAGATACGCAGTATTTT.

This chain links TRBV2 with TRBJ2-1, with 13 bases identical to TRBD2. The V gene end was trimmed by 6 bases and the J gene end by 8 bases; junction bases not matched to a gene: 1. The CDR3 is 13 amino acids. Germline assignment: CDR1 SNHLY and CDR2 FYNNEI. DNA of the CDR3: TGTGCCAGCAGACTAGCGGGGGGGGATGAGCAGTTCTTC. It translates to CASRLAGGDEQFF.

The V gene is TRBV2, the J gene TRBJ1-4; D gene uncertain. V was pared by 7 bases and J by 7 bases, with 19 bases between. The CDR3 runs to 15 residues. Germline V gene sequence: CDR1 SNHLY, CDR2 FYNNEI. The CDR3 loop is CASNPRGARGEKLFF. The CDR3 nucleotides are TGTGCCAGCAACCCACGGGGAGCTCGGGGTGAAAAACTGTTTTTT. The full variable domain, rest sourced from reference TRBV2 and TRBJ1-4, is EPEVTQTPSHQVTQMGQEVILRCVPISNHLYFYWYRQILGQKVEFLVSFYNNEISEKSEIFDDQFSVERPDGSNFTLKIRSTKLEDSAMYFCASNPRGARGEKLFFGSGTQLSVL.

In this sample, this clone turned up once. The chain employs TRBV28 and TRBJ1-5; D is uncertain. The V and J ends lost 5 bases and 7 bases respectively, with 24 bases between them. The CDR3 is 17 residues long. The germline gives CDR1 MDHEN, CDR2 SYDVKM. CDR3 region: CASSPSEYNLPGQPQHF. CDR3 nucleotide sequence: TGTGCCAGCAGTCCCTCCGAATATAATTTACCGGGACAGCCCCAGCATTTT.

This clone showed up just once. This sequence joins TRBV6-1 and TRBJ1-4, with D tentatively TRBD1 (5 bases). V was cut by 1 base and J by 8 bases, with 11 bases left in between. The CDR3 extends over 14 amino acids. From germline, CDR1 is MNHNS and CDR2 SASEGT. For the CDR3, the DNA is TGTGCCAGCAGTGAAGGTAGTTGGACAGAAAAACTGTTTTTT. As protein: CASSEGSWTEKLFF.

The sample holds one count of this clone. The V and J genes are TRBV6-6 and TRBJ2-1; TRBD1 agrees at 7 bases. The trim removed 6 bases at V and 3 bases at J, leaving 8 bases unmatched. Germline values: CDR1 MNHNY, CDR2 SVGAGI (reference sequence). This CDR3 contains 15 residues. CDR3 DNA sequence: TGTGCCAGCAGCCCACAGGGGAATAACTACAATGAGCAGTTCTTC. As protein: CASSPQGNNYNEQFF.

In its sample, this clone was seen a few times. The J gene is TRBJ1-1, the V gene TRBV7-9; a possible D gene is TRBD1 (5 bases). The CDR3 has 14 amino acids. V gave up 8 bases and J gave up 3 bases, with 16 bases separating them. Germline CDR1 is SEHNR and CDR2 is FQNEAQ (reference sequence). The CDR3, as DNA: TGTGCCAGCGACTTCGGGGGAAGAGACACTGAAGCTTTCTTT. This sequence encodes CASDFGGRDTEAFF.

This clone has more than one count but fewer than ten. This chain uses TRBV18 with TRBJ1-5; 8 nucleotides line up with TRBD1. Germline assignment: CDR1 KGHSH and CDR2 LQKENI. Unmatched junction bases numbered 8, after V lost 3 bases and J lost 4 bases. CDR3 length: 16 residues. CDR3: CASSPGQGNMNQPQHF. CDR3 DNA: TGTGCCAGCTCACCTGGACAGGGTAACATGAATCAGCCCCAGCATTTT. The variable domain in full, completed from reference TRBV18 and TRBJ1-5, reads NAGVMQNPRHLVRRRGQEARLRCSPMKGHSHVYWYRQLPEEGLKFMVYLQKENIIDESGMPKERFSAEFPKEGPSILRIQQVVRGDSAAYFCASSPGQGNMNQPQHFGDGTRLSIL.

This rearrangement joins TRBV4-2 to TRBJ2-1; 9 nucleotides match TRBD1. This CDR3 is built from 17 residues. With 1 base clipped from V and 5 bases from J, the junction kept 9 bases outside the gene matches. Germline V gene lookup returns CDR1 LGHNA and CDR2 YNFKEQ. As DNA, the CDR3 is TGTGCCAGCAGCCAAGGGACCGGGACAGGGTTAAACAATGAGCAGTTCTTC. This translates into CASSQGTGTGLNNEQFF.

The rearrangement joins TRBV6-6 to TRBJ2-1; D gene uncertain. With 8 bases removed from V and 8 bases from J, the gap between germline ends came to 10 bases. There are 11 residues in the CDR3. Germline CDR1 and CDR2: MNHNY and SVGAGI (reference sequence). The CDR3 is CASWSVYEQFF. The CDR3 coding sequence is TGTGCCAGCTGGTCGGTTTATGAGCAGTTCTTC.

V and J are TRBV29-1 and TRBJ2-1, with D perhaps TRBD1 (5 bases). CDR3 length: 13 amino acids. The V end was cut by 4 bases, the J end by 3 bases, with 10 bases between. The germline V gene has CDR1 SQVTM and CDR2 ANQGSEA. Here the CDR3 reads CSVGGRDYNEQFF. The CDR3 DNA reads TGCAGCGTTGGGGGCAGGGACTACAATGAGCAGTTCTTC.

The gene calls are TRBV5-1 and TRBJ1-2; possibly TRBD1 for D (5 bases). Trimming shortened V by 1 base and J by 6 bases, and 19 bases separated the two germline ends. Per germline, CDR1 SGHRS and CDR2 YFSETQ. CDR3 size: 16 residues. Here the CDR3 DNA reads TGCGCCAGCAGCTTGATTACGGTCGCAGGGTCGGATGGCTACACCTTC. The encoded protein is CASSLITVAGSDGYTF.

The V gene is TRBV6-1, the J gene TRBJ2-7, with D perhaps matching TRBD1 (6 bases). The CDR3 extends over 12 amino acids. Trimming removed 7 bases at V and 6 bases at J, with 13 bases between. The germline V gene encodes CDR1 MNHNS and CDR2 SASEGT. For the CDR3, the DNA is TGTGCCAGCATCGTGACAGGACCCGAGCAGTACTTC. The encoded protein is CASIVTGPEQYF.

The chain is built from TRBV5-1 and TRBJ1-2, with 10 bases that match TRBD1. CDR3 length equals 15 residues. In germline, CDR1 is SGHRS, CDR2 YFSETQ. J lost 4 bases, V lost 4 bases, and 7 bases had no gene match. This chain's CDR3 is CASSEWTGGTYGYTF. The CDR3 coding sequence is TGCGCCAGCAGCGAGTGGACAGGGGGTACCTATGGCTACACCTTC.

The V call is TRBV25-1, the J call TRBJ1-1, with 9 bases aligning to TRBD1. Trimming took 6 bases from V and 0 from J; bases not matched to a gene: 2. Germline assignment: CDR1 MGHDK and CDR2 SYGVNS. The length of the CDR3 is 14 residues. CDR3 DNA sequence: TGTGCCAGCAGCGGACAGGGGATGAACACTGAAGCTTTCTTT. Residues: CASSGQGMNTEAFF.

The rearrangement joins TRBV19 to TRBJ1-6; 7 nucleotides line up with TRBD1. The CDR3 consists of 13 residues. V lost 7 bases and J lost 13; bases outside the gene matches: 10. Germline CDR1 LNHDA, CDR2 SQIVND (reference sequence). CDR3 bases: TGTGCCAGTACTCTAACAGGGGATGGGCCCCTCCACTTT. Translated: CASTLTGDGPLHF.

As to this clone: Sequence at one end of the junction differs from germline and may be a read error. The gene calls are TRBV6-5 and TRBJ2-3; TRBD2 matches at 7 bases. The CDR3 is 13 residues long. Per germline, CDR1 MNHEY and CDR2 SVGAGI. CDR3 sequence reads: CASSTRASGAEIF. The CDR3 bases are TGTGCCAGCAGTACCAGGGCCAGCGGGGCCGAGATTTTT.

This rearrangement joins TRBV6-5 to TRBJ1-1, with 7 positions matching TRBD1. This CDR3 contains 13 residues. J gave up 10 bases and V 0 bases, and 5 bases lay outside the gene matches. Germline CDR1 reads MNHEY; CDR2 reads SVGAGI. DNA for the CDR3: TGTGCCAGCAGTTACTCCAGGGGGATTGTAGCTTTCTTT. Its translation: CASSYSRGIVAFF.

The chain recombines TRBV19 with TRBJ2-3; 7 positions agree with TRBD2. Germline V gene sequence: CDR1 LNHDA, CDR2 SQIVND (reference sequence). The V gene end was trimmed by 1 base and the J gene end by 0 bases; junction bases not matched to a gene: 1. The length of the CDR3 is 15 residues. CDR3 nucleotide sequence: TGTGCCAGTAGTATAGGCGGGGGAAGCACAGATACGCAGTATTTT. Protein: CASSIGGGSTDTQYF.